The clone carrying this TCR beta chain was seen at least ten times. No antigen is known for it. This record comes from a study of CD8+CD57+ T cells in acquired aplastic anemia. Findings and limits, study-wide: Patients and controls had CD8+ Simpson's diversity values that were not significantly distinct.

TCR beta VDJ and CDR3 were profiled, and genomic DNA was the template. Each CDR3 protein is one row after TCRdb ran MiXCR on the reads. The repertoire holds about 200,000 distinct CDR3 sequences, with roughly 50% as singletons. Germline CDR1 is MNHNY and CDR2 is SVGAGI (reference sequence). The CDR3 is made up of 14 amino acids. Between the trimmed V and J ends, which lost 5 bases and 3 bases, there was a span of 14 bases. Flow cytometry had shown expanded CD8+CD57+ cells in the patients chosen for sequencing. Input material: sorted CD4+, CD8+, or CD8+CD57+ T cells (not recorded which) from PBMCs. This clonotype originated in a human donor with aplastic anemia. The chain combines TRBV6-6 with TRBJ2-7; TRBD2 is a possible D gene (5 bases). The CDR3 DNA sequence: TGTGCCAGCAGTGAATCCGGGGTGGGCTACGAGCAGTACTTC. Its translation: CASSESGVGYEQYF.